Shown below are 23 T cell receptor beta chains from a single sample sequenced in a study of blood T cells in healthy people across ages. Sample-barcoded 5' priming and a J-beta primer mix drove a second PCR of roughly 6 to 12 cycles. TCRdb independently ran MiXCR on the 5' RACE reads; one entry per CDR3 protein. The sample gives some 1.8 million distinct CDR3 sequences, about 39% of which show up once; more than 20% is in the top ten. Sequencing input: blood. Receptors were obtained from a human donor in good health.

The gene calls are TRBV5-4 and TRBJ1-5; TRBD1 might be the D (5 bases). Germline V gives CDR1 SGHNT, CDR2 YYREEE (reference sequence). The CDR3 spans 13 residues. V gave up 4 bases and J gave up 3 bases, with 8 bases separating them. This CDR3 is CASSRQPNQPQHF. Here the CDR3 DNA reads TGTGCCAGCAGCCGACAGCCCAATCAGCCCCAGCATTTT. Full variable domain (remainder filled in from reference TRBV5-4 and TRBJ1-5): ETGVTQSPTHLIKTRGQQVTLRCSSQSGHNTVSWYQQALGQGPQFIFQYYREEENGRGNFPPRFSGLQFPNYSSELNVNALELDDSALYLCASSRQPNQPQHFGDGTRLSIL.

This clonotype was seen only a few times. V is TRBV7-2 and J is TRBJ2-7; D is ambiguous. CDR1 and CDR2 from the germline V gene are SGHTA and FQGNSA. Trimming removed 5 bases from V and 3 bases from J, with 8 bases in between. The CDR3 runs to 12 residues. The CDR3 is CASSITRYEQYF. As DNA, the CDR3 is TGTGCCAGCAGCATAACACGCTACGAGCAGTACTTC.

The chain carries TRBV7-9 and TRBJ2-3; D is unresolved. CDR3 length: 15 residues. CDR1 and CDR2 from the germline V gene are SEHNR and FQNEAQ (reference sequence). Trimming pared 8 bases from V and 6 bases from J, leaving 21 bases between. CDR3 loop: CASLGPPELGDTQYF. The CDR3 coding sequence is TGTGCCAGCCTAGGGCCCCCGGAGTTAGGGGATACGCAGTATTTT.

This clonotype was picked up a small number of times. The chain carries TRBV7-6 and TRBJ1-1; D is possibly TRBD1 (6 bases). V was clipped by 1 base and J by 1 base, with 19 bases between them. Per germline, CDR1 SGHVS and CDR2 FNYEAQ. The CDR3 is made up of 18 amino acids. CDR3 amino acids: CASSLGWGQSKGNTEAFF. CDR3 nucleotide sequence: TGTGCCAGCAGCTTAGGGTGGGGACAATCAAAGGGGAACACTGAAGCTTTCTTT.

The genes are TRBV20-1 and TRBJ2-7; 8 positions agree with TRBD2. The assigned J gene may be wrong: the sequence end matches TRBJ2-5 better. The CDR3 spans 15 residues. Per germline, CDR1 DFQATT and CDR2 SNEGSKA (reference sequence). The CDR3 nucleotides are TGCAGTGCTAGACTTCTACGGGGGGGCAGGGAGACCCAGTACTTC. Translation gives CSARLLRGGRETQYF.

This clonotype was seen a few times. V gene TRBV12-3 or TRBV12-4 combines with J gene TRBJ1-2; D is ambiguous. V was clipped by 8 bases and J by 8 bases, with 12 bases between them. The CDR3 loop spans 11 amino acids. The CDR3 nucleotides read TGTGCCAGCTGGCCGGCGCCAGGCTACACCTTC. It yields the protein CASWPAPGYTF.

This rearrangement joins TRBV12-3 or TRBV12-4 to TRBJ1-4; D is undetermined. The CDR3 has 13 residues. V was clipped by 6 bases and J by 3 bases, with 8 bases between them. DNA for the CDR3: TGTGCCAGCAGCCGTAAGCCTAATGAAAAACTGTTTTTT. Translation gives CASSRKPNEKLFF.

In its sample, this clonotype was seen a few times. A junction boundary mismatches the germline segment, possibly from a read error. The chain recombines TRBV9 with TRBJ1-6, with TRBD1 matching over 9 bases. The CDR3 contains 16 residues. Looked up from germline, CDR1 is SGDLS and CDR2 is YYNGEE. This CDR3 reads CASSGPGQGDNSPLHF. The DNA for the CDR3 is TGTGCTAGCAGCGGACCGGGACAGGGCGACAATTCACCCCTCCACTTT. Complete variable domain (other parts from reference TRBV9 and TRBJ1-6): DSGVTQTPKHLITATGQRVTLRCSPRSGDLSVYWYQQSLDQGLQFLIQYYNGEERAKGNILERFSAQQFPDLHSELNLSSLELGDSALYFCASSGPGQGDNSPLHFGNGTRLTVT.

The gene calls are TRBV20-1 and TRBJ2-1; 16 bases map to TRBD2. This CDR3 comprises 16 residues. The V segment lost 6 bases and the J segment 10 bases; nucleotides outside the gene matches: 12. Germline lookup yields CDR1 DFQATT and CDR2 SNEGSKA (reference sequence). Here the CDR3 DNA reads TGCAGTGCGGACCCGGGACTAGCGGGGGGGAAGGGAGAGCAGTTCTTC. It specifies CSADPGLAGGKGEQFF.

Comment on this clonotype: One end of the junction is discordant with germline, which a read error may explain. The V gene is TRBV9, the J gene TRBJ2-2, with D perhaps TRBD2 (5 bases). The V gene's germline CDR1 is SGDLS and CDR2 YYNGEE. The length of the CDR3 is 13 residues. The CDR3 DNA is TGTGCCAGCAGCGTAGGGGATTACGGGGAGCGGTTTTTT. Translating gives CASSVGDYGERFF.

As to this clonotype: The junction and the germline gene differ at one end; a read error may be behind it. The V and J genes are TRBV15 and TRBJ1-2; possibly TRBD1 for D (5 bases). This CDR3 has 13 residues. Germline V gene data show CDR1 as LNHNV and CDR2 as YYDKDF (reference sequence). CDR3 nucleotides: TGTGCCACCAGCAGAGGCGGGGGTGAAGGCTGCACCTTC. Translation: CATSRGGGEGCTF. Full variable domain (missing parts from reference TRBV15 and TRBJ1-2): DAMVIQNPRYQVTQFGKPVTLSCSQTLNHNVMYWYQQKSSQAPKLLFHYYDKDFNNEADTPDNFQSRRPNTSFCFLDIRSPGLGDTAMYLCATSRGGGEGCTFGSGTRLTVV.

A few counts support this clonotype. The rearrangement links TRBV7-3 to TRBJ2-1; weak D call: TRBD1 (6 bases). Trimming took off 3 bases at V and 2 bases at J, with 11 bases between the two ends. From germline, CDR1 is SGHTA and CDR2 FQGTGA. The CDR3 totals 15 residues. The CDR3 loop is CASSFQGTTYNEQFF. The CDR3 bases are TGTGCCAGCAGCTTCCAGGGGACGACCTACAATGAGCAGTTCTTC.

V gene TRBV5-1 combines with J gene TRBJ2-5; TRBD2 agrees at 13 bases. Germline V gene data show CDR1 as SGHRS and CDR2 as YFSETQ. V lost 5 bases, J lost 5 bases, and 3 bases stayed unmatched. The CDR3 is made up of 14 amino acids. For the CDR3, the DNA is TGCGCCAGCAGGACTAGCGGGGGGACGGAGACCCAGTACTTC. Its protein product is CASRTSGGTETQYF.

The chain couples TRBV4-3 to TRBJ2-7, with a weak D call TRBD2 (7 bases). Trimming took off 4 bases at V and 1 base at J, with 17 bases between the two ends. Germline assignment: CDR1 LGHNA and CDR2 YSLEER. The length of the CDR3 is 16 residues. The CDR3: CASSPSGGGTSYEQYF. The CDR3 DNA follows: TGCGCCAGCAGCCCCTCGGGCGGGGGCACTTCCTACGAGCAGTACTTC.

The chain has TRBV3-1 and TRBJ2-5, with D perhaps matching TRBD2 (5 bases). TRBJ2-7 matches the DNA end more closely, so the J call is doubtful. CDR1 and CDR2 from the germline V gene are LGHDT and YNNKEL (reference sequence). This CDR3 comprises 16 residues. CDR3 in DNA: TGTGCCAGCAGCCAAGATCTCGGACGGGTCGAGGGCGAGCAGTACTTC. As protein: CASSQDLGRVEGEQYF.

This chain connects TRBV20-1 to TRBJ1-1; no firm D call. V was cut by 1 base and J by 9 bases, with 12 bases left in between. CDR3 length: 12 amino acids. Germline CDR1 reads DFQATT; CDR2 reads SNEGSKA (reference sequence). CDR3 residues: CSARGWEGKAFF. CDR3 nucleotide sequence: TGCAGTGCTAGAGGATGGGAGGGAAAAGCTTTCTTT.

This clonotype has just a few counts. The chain links TRBV12-3 or TRBV12-4 to TRBJ2-6; no definite D call. The CDR3 has 18 amino acids. Trimming cost V 3 bases and J 1 base, with 16 bases left between them. CDR3 nucleotides: TGTGCCAGCAGTTTTGATTTGGGTAGGGCGTCTGGGGCCAACGTCCTGACTTTC. This sequence encodes CASSFDLGRASGANVLTF.

J is TRBJ2-3 and V is TRBV20-1; perhaps TRBD2 as D (8 bases). The CDR3 runs to 13 residues. Germline V CDR1 and CDR2: DFQATT, SNEGSKA (reference sequence). The CDR3 spells CGPGGGAGDTQYF. The CDR3 DNA reads TGCGGCCCGGGAGGGGGCGCGGGAGATACGCAGTATTTT.

This clonotype was detected only a few times. This chain uses TRBV7-2 with TRBJ2-4; D not resolved. The end of the DNA aligns better with TRBJ2-7, so the J call may be wrong. This CDR3 spans 14 amino acids. In germline, CDR1 is SGHTA, CDR2 FQGNSA. CDR3 bases: TGTGCCAGCAGCTTAGTACAGCTAACCTACGAGCAGTACTTC. Translated: CASSLVQLTYEQYF.

In this sample, this clonotype turned up a few times. The chain has TRBV12-3 or TRBV12-4 and TRBJ1-5; 7 bases map to TRBD1. The CDR3 runs 14 residues. J lost 7 bases, V lost 4 bases, and 7 bases had no gene match. The CDR3 nucleotides read TGTGCCAGCAGTTCCCAGACAGGGACGCAGCCCCAGCATTTT. It is translated as CASSSQTGTQPQHF.

This clonotype was seen more than once but under ten times. The V call is TRBV20-1, the J call TRBJ2-3; unclear D gene. Germline-derived CDR1 and CDR2 are DFQATT and SNEGSKA (reference sequence). CDR3 length equals 12 residues. The germline V and J ends were trimmed by 5 bases and 2 bases, with 8 bases remaining between them. As DNA, the CDR3 is TGCAGTGCTCAGCCAAACACAGATACGCAGTATTTT. Translated: CSAQPNTDTQYF.

This chain links TRBV27 with TRBJ1-6; TRBD1 might be the D (6 bases). Trimming pared 3 bases from V and 8 bases from J, leaving 8 bases between. This CDR3 has 13 amino acids. CDR1 is MNHEY and CDR2 is SMNVEV in the germline V gene (reference sequence). CDR3 loop: CASSFWTDSPLHF. The CDR3 DNA sequence: TGTGCCAGCAGTTTCTGGACAGATTCACCCCTCCACTTT.

The chain links TRBV4-3 to TRBJ2-1; possible D gene TRBD1, 5 bases. Germline loops: CDR1 LGHNA, CDR2 YSLEER. The CDR3 totals 14 residues. V was clipped by 8 bases and J by 0 bases, with 11 bases between them. The CDR3: CASGDSGSYNEQFF. Written as DNA, the CDR3 is TGCGCCAGCGGTGACAGTGGCTCCTACAATGAGCAGTTCTTC.